One sample yielded the 27 T cell receptor beta chains listed below, sequenced in a study of Ad26.COV2.S vaccination and SARS-CoV-2 variants. The sample's treatment: 15 to 20 received Ad26.COV2.S at low or high dose, single or two shots; 5 received placebo; per-sample allocation not given. Samples analyzed were those drawn on day 63 after the first vaccine or placebo injection. Assay: immunoSEQ multiplex PCR; the TCRdb copy retains only in-frame clones and omits some. This sample has roughly 410,000 clones, with 83% found just once. This specimen consisted of peripheral blood, obtained in a trial of Ad26.COV2.S vaccine versus placebo. All receptors come from a person between 18 and 65 years old who received the Ad26.COV2.S COVID-19 vaccine or a placebo.

The chain couples TRBV4-2 to TRBJ1-1; TRBD1 matches 9 bases. CDR1 LGHNA and CDR2 YNFKEQ come from the germline V gene. The CDR3 is made up of 14 amino acids. Trimming took 4 bases from V and 3 from J; bases not matched to a gene: 3. As DNA, the CDR3 is TGTGCCAGCAGCCCGAGACAGGGGGACACTGAAGCTTTCTTT. Its translation is CASSPRQGDTEAFF.

The J gene is TRBJ2-7, the V gene TRBV5-1; 7 nucleotides line up with TRBD1. The junction had 10 bases not matched to a gene; V was cut back by 8 bases and J by 2 bases. Germline V gene data show CDR1 as SGHRS and CDR2 as YFSETQ. This CDR3 spans 14 amino acids. The chain's CDR3 is CASSPGTATYEQYF. The DNA of the CDR3 is TGCGCCAGTTCTCCGGGGACAGCTACCTACGAGCAGTACTTC.

The V gene is TRBV19, the J gene TRBJ1-1; D may be TRBD1 (5 bases). V was shortened by 4 bases and J by 3 bases, with 9 bases between the two germline ends. The length of the CDR3 is 13 residues. CDR1 is LNHDA, CDR2 SQIVND, per germline (reference sequence). The DNA of the CDR3 is TGTGCCAGTAGTAGGGACCTCCACACTGAAGCTTTCTTT. Protein product: CASSRDLHTEAFF. The entire variable domain, with the rest obtained from reference TRBV19 and TRBJ1-1, is as follows: DGGITQSPKYLFRKEGQNVTLSCEQNLNHDAMYWYRQDPGQGLRLIYYSQIVNDFQKGDIAEGYSVSREKKESFPLTVTSAQKNPTAFYLCASSRDLHTEAFFGQGTRLTVV.

The CDR3 spells CASSLPFYEQYF. For the CDR3, the DNA is TGTGCCAGCAGTTTACCCTTCTACGAGCAGTACTTC. The rearrangement links TRBV28 to TRBJ2-7; no firm D call. This CDR3 comprises 12 residues. The germline V and J ends were trimmed by 2 bases and 3 bases, with 5 bases remaining between them. Germline V gives CDR1 MDHEN, CDR2 SYDVKM.

The chain recombines TRBV4-1 with TRBJ2-1, with 8 bases that match TRBD2. Trimming removed 4 bases from V and 4 bases from J; junction bases left unmatched: 12. Germline V CDR1 and CDR2: MGHRA, YSYEKL. CDR3 length equals 17 residues. The CDR3 loop is CASSRKIVSGGYNEQFF. The DNA of the CDR3 is TGCGCCAGCAGCCGAAAGATCGTGTCGGGGGGGTACAATGAGCAGTTCTTC.

The chain carries TRBV7-9 and TRBJ1-4, with D hard to call. The CDR3 covers 13 residues. Germline V gene sequence: CDR1 SEHNR, CDR2 FQNEAQ (reference sequence). Trimming removed 4 bases at V and 10 bases at J, with 13 bases between. The CDR3 region has the DNA TGTGCCAGCAGCTCCCTGAGTTGGGCAAAACTGTTTTTT. Translated: CASSSLSWAKLFF.

In its sample, this clone was seen a few times. This sequence joins TRBV2 and TRBJ2-1, with 13 bases aligning to TRBD2. CDR3 length: 14 residues. CDR1 is SNHLY and CDR2 is FYNNEI in the germline V gene. The ends lost 7 bases at V and 9 bases at J; junction bases unmatched: 6. The CDR3: CASTPGLAGVEQFF. DNA for the CDR3: TGTGCCAGCACTCCCGGACTAGCGGGAGTTGAGCAGTTCTTC.

The chain is built from TRBV30 and TRBJ2-7, with a tentative D call TRBD2 (6 bases). V shed 7 bases and J shed 7 bases, with 20 bases lying between them. Germline CDR1 GTSNPN, CDR2 SVGIG (reference sequence). The CDR3 is 13 amino acids. CDR3: CAFSEGRLGEQYF. The DNA of the CDR3 is TGTGCCTTCTCGGAGGGGCGGTTGGGAGAGCAGTACTTC. Full variable domain (rest looked up from reference TRBV30 and TRBJ2-7): SQTIHQWPATLVQPVGSPLSLECTVEGTSNPNLYWYRQAAGRGLQLLFYSVGIGQISSEVPQNLSASRPQDRQFILSSKKLLLSDSGFYLCAFSEGRLGEQYFGPGTRLTVT.

In this sample, this clone turned up a few times. V and J are TRBV18 and TRBJ1-5; 7 nucleotides line up with TRBD1. The CDR3 runs 14 residues. Germline V gives CDR1 KGHSH, CDR2 LQKENI. Trimming cost V 2 bases and J 11 bases; bases outside gene matches: 9. The CDR3 sequence: CASSPSNRGATQHF. The CDR3 coding sequence is TGTGCCAGCTCACCATCCAACAGGGGTGCGACCCAGCATTTT.

This rearrangement joins TRBV19 to TRBJ1-5; no reliable D call. The V gene lost 7 bases and the J gene lost 5 bases, with 15 bases spanning the gap. The germline CDR1 and CDR2 sequences are LNHDA and SQIVND (reference sequence). This CDR3 contains 14 residues. The CDR3 loop is CASTTRDGYQPQHF. The CDR3 coding sequence is TGTGCCAGTACCACCCGAGACGGATATCAGCCCCAGCATTTT.

The sample holds one count of this clone. The gene calls are TRBV9 and TRBJ2-2; D perhaps matches TRBD2 (7 bases). Looked up from germline, CDR1 is SGDLS and CDR2 is YYNGEE. Trimming shortened V by 4 bases and J by 3 bases, and 19 bases separated the two germline ends. The CDR3 has 17 amino acids. CDR3 in amino acids: CASSSTEGGGHTGELFF. CDR3 DNA: TGTGCCAGCAGCTCAACCGAGGGGGGAGGGCACACCGGGGAGCTGTTTTTT.

This rearrangement joins TRBV6-5 to TRBJ2-2, with D perhaps being TRBD1 or TRBD2 (5 bases each). This CDR3 is built from 16 residues. In germline, CDR1 is MNHEY, CDR2 SVGAGI. V was clipped by 0 bases and J by 6 bases, with 14 bases between them. The chain's CDR3 is CASSYSARGVAGELFF. As DNA, the CDR3 is TGTGCCAGCAGTTACTCTGCCAGAGGGGTGGCCGGGGAGCTGTTTTTT.

V gene TRBV9 combines with J gene TRBJ1-2, with unresolved D. Trimming took 0 bases from V and 10 from J, leaving 16 bases between them. Germline CDR1 and CDR2: SGDLS and YYNGEE. This CDR3 has 14 amino acids. The CDR3 DNA reads TGTGCCAGCAGCGTAGTAGAAGGGATCCCTTACTACACCTTC. Protein product: CASSVVEGIPYYTF.

V usage is TRBV11-3 and J usage is TRBJ2-2, with D unresolved. CDR1 SGHNT and CDR2 YENEEA come from the germline V gene. Trimming removed 4 bases from V and 8 bases from J, with 14 bases in between. CDR3 length: 14 amino acids. The CDR3 here is CASSSFGSWGELFF. The CDR3 coding sequence is TGTGCCAGCAGCTCTTTCGGGTCATGGGGGGAGCTGTTTTTT.

The gene calls are TRBV7-3 and TRBJ1-5, with D perhaps TRBD1 (6 bases). Germline CDR1 is SGHTA and CDR2 is FQGTGA. The CDR3 has 17 residues. V shed 2 bases and J shed 2 bases, with 16 bases lying between them. The DNA for the CDR3 is TGTGCCAGCAGCTTAGAGGGGGGTCCTCGATGCAATCAGCCCCAGCATTTT. Amino acids: CASSLEGGPRCNQPQHF.

This chain joins TRBV5-1 and TRBJ2-5, with D possibly TRBD1 on 5 matching bases. Germline CDR1 reads SGHRS; CDR2 reads YFSETQ. The V end lost 0 bases, the J end lost 0 bases, and 9 bases lay between the germline ends. The length of the CDR3 is 15 residues. The CDR3 reads CASSLGRAYQETQYF. The CDR3 DNA reads as TGCGCCAGCAGCTTGGGCAGGGCGTACCAAGAGACCCAGTACTTC. The entire variable domain, with the rest obtained from reference TRBV5-1 and TRBJ2-5, is as follows: KAGVTQTPRYLIKTRGQQVTLSCSPISGHRSVSWYQQTPGQGLQFLFEYFSETQRNKGNFPGRFSGRQFSNSRSEMNVSTLELGDSALYLCASSLGRAYQETQYFGPGTRLLVL.

The chain links TRBV5-1 to TRBJ2-3; D gene uncertain. The germline V gene encodes CDR1 SGHRS and CDR2 YFSETQ. Trimming took off 3 bases at V and 4 bases at J, with 18 bases between the two ends. The CDR3 consists of 16 residues. CDR3 bases: TGCGCCAGCAGCTCTCAATCCCACGTTTGGCCAGATACGCAGTATTTT. This sequence encodes CASSSQSHVWPDTQYF.

V and J are TRBV28 and TRBJ2-1, with 8 nucleotides matching TRBD1. V lost 5 bases to trimming and J lost 7 bases; unmatched junction nucleotides: 10. Looked up from germline, CDR1 is MDHEN and CDR2 is SYDVKM. The CDR3 extends over 15 amino acids. The CDR3 is CASSEHSRGRNEQFF. In DNA, the CDR3 is TGTGCCAGCAGTGAACATTCCAGGGGGCGGAATGAGCAGTTCTTC.

The J gene is TRBJ2-3, the V gene TRBV10-2, with TRBD2 matching over 11 bases. CDR1 and CDR2 (germline): WSHSY, SAAADI. The length of the CDR3 is 15 residues. J was trimmed by 0 bases and V by 6 bases; bases with no gene match: 2. The CDR3 bases are TGCGCCAGCAGGCTAGCGGGGGGCAGCACAGATACGCAGTATTTT. As protein: CASRLAGGSTDTQYF.

The V gene is TRBV5-6, the J gene TRBJ2-1; D remains ambiguous. Deletions cut 5 bases from V and 6 bases from J, with 12 bases between. The CDR3 totals 13 residues. From germline, CDR1 is SGHDT and CDR2 YYEEEE. The CDR3 region is CASSLGPGNEQFF. The DNA for the CDR3 is TGTGCCAGCAGTCTCGGCCCGGGCAATGAGCAGTTCTTC.

J is TRBJ2-3 and V is TRBV7-3; no clear D. The CDR3 length is 13 residues. V was shortened by 3 bases and J by 1 base, with 5 bases between the two germline ends. Germline CDR1 and CDR2: SGHTA and FQGTGA. CDR3 sequence: CASSFRGTDTQYF. Written as DNA, the CDR3 is TGTGCCAGCAGCTTCCGGGGCACAGATACGCAGTATTTT.

The table lists this clone with a few counts. The V and J genes are TRBV5-5 and TRBJ1-2; D call uncertain. The germline CDR1 and CDR2 sequences are SGHKS and YYEKEE (reference sequence). The CDR3 length is 13 residues. Trimming shortened V by 0 bases and J by 2 bases, and 5 bases separated the two germline ends. The CDR3 here is CASSLVGNYGYTF. CDR3 nucleotide sequence: TGTGCCAGCAGCTTGGTAGGAAACTATGGCTACACCTTC.

The chain has TRBV4-3 and TRBJ1-2; no definite D call. V lost 0 bases and J 2 bases, leaving 10 bases between the germline ends. This CDR3 spans 15 amino acids. Germline CDR1 reads LGHNA; CDR2 reads YSLEER. CDR3 loop: CASSQDVPGNYGYTF. Here the CDR3 DNA reads TGCGCCAGCAGCCAAGATGTCCCGGGGAACTATGGCTACACCTTC.

In this sample, this clone turned up once. The chain links TRBV19 to TRBJ2-1; 8 nucleotides align to TRBD2. The CDR3 is 17 amino acids. J gave up 2 bases and V 5 bases, and 11 bases lay outside the gene matches. The germline V gene encodes CDR1 LNHDA and CDR2 SQIVND (reference sequence). The CDR3 spells CASSLSSGQITYNEQFF. Here the CDR3 DNA reads TGTGCCAGTAGTTTGTCTAGCGGGCAAATTACCTACAATGAGCAGTTCTTC.

The chain links TRBV11-3 to TRBJ2-7; D is ambiguous. Germline loops: CDR1 SGHNT, CDR2 YENEEA. CDR3 size: 14 residues. V gave up 1 base and J gave up 3 bases, with 10 bases separating them. CDR3 coding DNA: TGTGCCAGCAGCTTAGTCCCCGCCAGCTACGAGCAGTACTTC. It codes for CASSLVPASYEQYF.

The chain joins TRBV5-5 to TRBJ2-7; either TRBD1 or TRBD2 may fit D (5 bases each). CDR3 length: 15 amino acids. Germline loops: CDR1 SGHKS, CDR2 YYEKEE (reference sequence). With 2 bases removed from V and 0 bases from J, the gap between germline ends came to 12 bases. CDR3 DNA sequence: TGTGCCAGCAGCTTAACCGGGACGGTCTCCTACGAGCAGTACTTC. Amino acid sequence: CASSLTGTVSYEQYF.

The V and J genes are TRBV5-6 and TRBJ2-7; D is uncertain. Trimming shortened V by 6 bases and J by 5 bases, and 18 bases separated the two germline ends. Looked up from germline, CDR1 is SGHDT and CDR2 is YYEEEE. There are 14 residues in the CDR3. The CDR3: CASTLETGLDEQYF. The CDR3 nucleotides are TGTGCCAGCACCCTCGAGACGGGCCTAGACGAGCAGTACTTC.